Following are 10 T cell receptor beta chains from one sample sequenced in a study of T cells after yellow fever vaccination. TCRdb ran MiXCR on the 5' RACE reads and lists one entry per CDR3 protein. The data show about 320,000 distinct CDR3 sequences, around 4.4% seen once. Source: PBMCs, taken 15 days after the yellow fever booster vaccination. These receptors all stem from a man aged 18 to 30 who received the YFV17D yellow fever vaccine.

This chain joins TRBV2 and TRBJ1-3; D unclear. The CDR3 spans 14 residues. V was pared by 3 bases and J by 2 bases, with 8 bases between. From germline, CDR1 is SNHLY and CDR2 FYNNEI. CDR3 DNA: TGTGCCAGCAGTGATCAGACTACTGGAAACACCATATATTTT. Translating it yields CASSDQTTGNTIYF. Full variable domain (rest looked up from reference TRBV2 and TRBJ1-3): EPEVTQTPSHQVTQMGQEVILRCVPISNHLYFYWYRQILGQKVEFLVSFYNNEISEKSEIFDDQFSVERPDGSNFTLKIRSTKLEDSAMYFCASSDQTTGNTIYFGEGSWLTVV.

This clonotype was seen at least ten times. The chain carries TRBV7-2 and TRBJ2-4, with 11 bases aligning to TRBD2. V lost 3 bases, J lost 5 bases, and 3 bases stayed unmatched. Germline CDR1 is SGHTA and CDR2 is FQGNSA. There are 15 residues in the CDR3. CDR3 protein: CTSSFSGGAQNIQYF. The CDR3 DNA reads TGTACCAGCAGCTTTAGCGGGGGGGCCCAAAACATTCAGTACTTC.

The rearrangement links TRBV7-9 to TRBJ1-2; D uncertain. V was trimmed by 1 base and J by 3 bases, leaving 9 bases between them. There are 14 residues in the CDR3. Germline values: CDR1 SEHNR, CDR2 FQNEAQ (reference sequence). The CDR3 region has the DNA TGTGCCAGCAGCTTAGGGTCCACAGACTATGGCTACACCTTC. Protein: CASSLGSTDYGYTF.

This clonotype was counted between two and nine times. This rearrangement joins TRBV6-5 to TRBJ1-1; unclear D gene. With 0 bases removed from V and 6 bases from J, the gap between germline ends came to 14 bases. The CDR3 contains 15 residues. CDR1 and CDR2 (germline): MNHEY, SVGAGI. The CDR3, as DNA: TGTGCCAGCAGTTACTCGGCGAACTCGAAGGCTGAAGCTTTCTTT. Amino acid sequence: CASSYSANSKAEAFF.

This clonotype was counted a few times. The chain recombines TRBV5-1 with TRBJ2-1; no firm D call. From germline, CDR1 is SGHRS and CDR2 YFSETQ. The ends were cut back, 4 bases at V and 6 bases at J, with 14 bases in the middle. The CDR3 sequence is 14 residues long. The CDR3 loop is CASSGLRTANEQFF. The CDR3 region has the DNA TGCGCCAGCAGCGGCCTCAGAACAGCCAATGAGCAGTTCTTC. Full variable domain (remainder filled in from reference TRBV5-1 and TRBJ2-1): KAGVTQTPRYLIKTRGQQVTLSCSPISGHRSVSWYQQTPGQGLQFLFEYFSETQRNKGNFPGRFSGRQFSNSRSEMNVSTLELGDSALYLCASSGLRTANEQFFGPGTRLTVL.

This clonotype turned up a few times. J is TRBJ2-2 and V is TRBV28, with 7 bases lining up with TRBD1. The CDR3 spans 13 residues. CDR1 is MDHEN and CDR2 is SYDVKM in the germline V gene. The trim removed 5 bases at V and 6 bases at J, leaving 3 bases unmatched. The CDR3 nucleotides read TGTGCCAGCAGTCACAGGGGTTCCGGGGAGCTGTTTTTT. Protein: CASSHRGSGELFF. The whole variable domain, filled in from reference TRBV28 and TRBJ2-2, reads DVKVTQSSRYLVKRTGEKVFLECVQDMDHENMFWYRQDPGLGLRLIYFSYDVKMKEKGDIPEGYSVSREKKERFSLILESASTNQTSMYLCASSHRGSGELFFGEGSRLTVL.

This clonotype showed up just a few times. V is TRBV27 and J is TRBJ1-1; 7 nucleotides agree with TRBD1. The length of the CDR3 is 14 residues. Germline-derived CDR1 and CDR2 are MNHEY and SMNVEV (reference sequence). After removal of 5 bases from V and 1 base from J, the junction contained 4 bases not matched to a gene. CDR3 in DNA: TGTGCCAGCAGTAGACAGGGACAGAACACTGAAGCTTTCTTT. This encodes CASSRQGQNTEAFF.

This rearrangement joins TRBV5-4 to TRBJ2-7; D may be TRBD1 (5 bases). V shed 4 bases and J shed 5 bases, with 16 bases lying between them. Germline V lookup: CDR1 SGHNT, CDR2 YYREEE (reference sequence). The CDR3 extends over 14 amino acids. CDR3 nucleotides: TGTGCCAGCAGCCAGACGTGGGGCGACGACGAGCAGTACTTC. Its protein is CASSQTWGDDEQYF.

CDR3 region: CASSDSTDTLDLDGYTF. CDR3 nucleotides: TGTGCCAGCAGTGACTCGACGGACACCTTAGACCTCGATGGCTACACCTTC. This chain uses TRBV6-4 with TRBJ1-2; TRBD1 might be the D (5 bases). V lost 0 bases and J 6 bases, leaving 20 bases between the germline ends. The CDR3 covers 17 residues. The V gene's germline CDR1 is MRHNA and CDR2 SNTAGT.

Only a few counts were recorded for this clonotype. J is TRBJ1-1 and V is TRBV18, with TRBD1 identical over 7 bases. The germline CDR1 and CDR2 sequences are KGHSH and LQKENI. The CDR3 totals 14 residues. V trimming: 2 bases; J trimming: 6 bases; junction bases outside the gene matches: 6. The CDR3 DNA reads as TGTGCCAGCTCACCAGGGGACAGTACGTCTGAAGCTTTCTTT. It yields the protein CASSPGDSTSEAFF.